The 21 T cell receptor beta chains presented below share a single source sample, sequenced in a study of blood T cells in healthy people across ages. PCR was performed a second time for 7 to 11 cycles using a sample-barcoded 5' primer and a J-beta primer mix. TCRdb processed the 5' RACE reads anew with MiXCR; each CDR3 protein has one entry. The sample carries around 1,500,000 distinct CDR3 sequences, 28% recorded once. The sample comprised blood. Source of these receptors: a woman under 40 in good health.

The CDR3 DNA is TGCAGTGCTGCCGGACAGAACCAGGGAGAAAAACTGTTTTTT. Its translation is CSAAGQNQGEKLFF. V is TRBV20-1 and J is TRBJ1-4; TRBD1 might be the D (6 bases). The germline V gene has CDR1 DFQATT and CDR2 SNEGSKA (reference sequence). CDR3 length: 14 amino acids. V was cut by 5 bases and J by 8 bases, with 18 bases left in between.

This chain joins TRBV15 and TRBJ1-5, with D unresolved. The CDR3 length is 15 residues. Per the germline V gene, CDR1 is LNHNV and CDR2 is YYDKDF (reference sequence). The V end was cut by 2 bases, the J end by 3 bases, with 11 bases between. The CDR3 coding sequence is TGTGCCACCAGCAGAAAAGGACGGTACAATCAGCCCCAGCATTTT. Its translation is CATSRKGRYNQPQHF.

The chain links TRBV11-2 to TRBJ1-2, with D unclear. Germline lookup yields CDR1 SGHAT and CDR2 FQNNGV. This CDR3 region has 14 residues. The V and J ends lost 8 bases and 4 bases respectively, with 17 bases between them. Here the CDR3 reads CASELEDGSYGYTF. For the CDR3, the DNA is TGTGCCAGCGAATTGGAGGACGGGTCCTATGGCTACACCTTC.

This clonotype has ten or more counts. This sequence joins TRBV5-4 and TRBJ2-7; tentative D call: TRBD1 (6 bases). The CDR3 is 14 amino acids. CDR1 is SGHNT, CDR2 YYREEE, per germline (reference sequence). Trimming left V 0 bases short and J 5 bases short, with 12 bases between. The CDR3 spells CASSLGRDTNEQYF. The CDR3 DNA is TGTGCCAGCAGCTTGGGAAGGGACACAAACGAGCAGTACTTC.

V and J are TRBV18 and TRBJ2-4; TRBD1 agrees at 9 bases. The closer fit of TRBJ2-7 to the DNA end suggests the J call may be wrong. The germline V gene encodes CDR1 KGHSH and CDR2 LQKENI. CDR3 length: 16 residues. The CDR3 here is CASSPFTTGGDHEQYF. The CDR3 DNA reads TGTGCCAGCTCACCCTTCACGACAGGGGGAGACCACGAGCAGTACTTC.

This rearrangement joins TRBV27 to TRBJ1-5; weak D call: TRBD1 (6 bases). The ends were cut back, 4 bases at V and 2 bases at J, with 15 bases in the middle. This CDR3 has 16 amino acids. Germline CDR1 MNHEY, CDR2 SMNVEV (reference sequence). The chain's CDR3 is CASSSLRTVGNQPQHF. The CDR3 DNA follows: TGTGCCAGCAGTTCCCTGCGGACAGTTGGCAATCAGCCCCAGCATTTT.

This clonotype occurred many times. The V call is TRBV20-1, the J call TRBJ2-5; 13 positions agree with TRBD2. This CDR3 region has 16 residues. Looked up from germline, CDR1 is DFQATT and CDR2 is SNEGSKA (reference sequence). Trimming at V came to 0 bases and at J to 9 bases, leaving 10 bases not matched to a gene. The CDR3 nucleotides are TGCAGTGCTAGAGACCCACTAGCGGGGGGGTACGGGGCCCAGTACTTC. Its translation is CSARDPLAGGYGAQYF.

A remark on this clonotype: It may be a read error: a sequence one base away is much more abundant. The rearrangement links TRBV29-1 to TRBJ2-4; 8 bases align to TRBD1. The J call may be faulty, since TRBJ2-7 better matches the DNA end. The CDR3 sequence is 12 residues long. CDR1 SQVTM and CDR2 ANQGSEA come from the germline V gene. The DNA of the CDR3 is TGCAGCGTCGCGGACAGGGTCCACGAGCAGTACTTC. Protein sequence: CSVADRVHEQYF.

The count of this clonotype is one. This chain joins TRBV20-1 and TRBJ2-2, with TRBD1 matching 7 bases. Germline V gene data show CDR1 as DFQATT and CDR2 as SNEGSKA (reference sequence). CDR3 length equals 14 residues. The junction had 3 bases not matched to a gene; V was cut back by 5 bases and J by 0 bases. Here the CDR3 DNA reads TGCAGTGCTGAGGACAGGTCGAACACCGGGGAGCTGTTTTTT. Its translation: CSAEDRSNTGELFF.

In the case of this clonotype: A read error may be the cause here, since a much bigger clone is one base away. V and J are TRBV20-1 and TRBJ2-7; D gene uncertain. Germline lookup yields CDR1 DFQATT and CDR2 SNEGSKA (reference sequence). This CDR3 comprises 10 residues. The V gene lost 3 bases and the J gene lost 7 bases, with 7 bases spanning the gap. CDR3 loop: CSARTSEQYF. CDR3 DNA sequence: TGCAGTGCTAGGACAAGTGAGCAGTACTTC.

The V call is TRBV19, the J call TRBJ1-3; D is undetermined. V shed 0 bases and J shed 0 bases, with 3 bases lying between them. Per germline, CDR1 LNHDA and CDR2 SQIVND (reference sequence). The CDR3 length is 14 residues. The CDR3 loop is CASSIERSGNTIYF. The DNA for the CDR3 is TGTGCCAGTAGTATAGAGCGCTCTGGAAACACCATATATTTT.

The sample holds many counts of this clonotype. The chain is built from TRBV15 and TRBJ2-1; 11 bases match TRBD2. Germline V gene sequence: CDR1 LNHNV, CDR2 YYDKDF (reference sequence). V gave up 0 bases and J gave up 8 bases; unmatched junction bases: 3. CDR3 size: 15 residues. The CDR3 spells CATSRDSGGAYEQFF. The CDR3 region has the DNA TGTGCCACCAGCAGAGATAGCGGGGGGGCATATGAGCAGTTCTTC.

This clonotype turned up a few times. This chain's CDR3 is CASSRDFLSSYNEQFF. DNA for the CDR3: TGTGCCAGCAGCCGGGACTTCCTTAGCTCCTACAATGAGCAGTTCTTC. The genes are TRBV6-6 and TRBJ2-1; TRBD2 might be the D (6 bases). There are 16 residues in the CDR3. The V gene's germline CDR1 is MNHNY and CDR2 SVGAGI (reference sequence). Trimming pared 6 bases from V and 0 bases from J, leaving 15 bases between.

The chain joins TRBV5-4 to TRBJ2-1, with 8 bases lining up with TRBD1. The end of the DNA aligns better with TRBJ2-7, so the J call may be wrong. The CDR3 is 15 residues long. Per the germline V gene, CDR1 is SGHNT and CDR2 is YYREEE (reference sequence). The CDR3 region has the DNA TGTGCCAGCAGCTACAGGGGGAAGACCTACAATGAGCAGTACTTC. Translating gives CASSYRGKTYNEQYF.

This clonotype was seen a handful of times. The chain carries TRBV10-3 and TRBJ2-1; D remains unclear. The ends were cut back, 8 bases at V and 6 bases at J, with 8 bases in the middle. This CDR3 comprises 11 residues. In germline, CDR1 is ENHRY, CDR2 SYGVKD. The CDR3 DNA reads as TGTGCCATCCAGCAAGCCAATGAGCAGTTCTTC. Protein product: CAIQQANEQFF.

In its sample, this clonotype was seen a few times. The V gene is TRBV30, the J gene TRBJ2-4, with D perhaps given as TRBD1 or TRBD2 (5 bases each). The CDR3 contains 12 residues. In germline, CDR1 is GTSNPN, CDR2 SVGIG (reference sequence). V shed 4 bases and J shed 9 bases, with 13 bases lying between them. The CDR3, as DNA: TGTGCCTGGAATCTGGGGGACGCCATTCAGTACTTC. This codes for CAWNLGDAIQYF.

V is TRBV14 and J is TRBJ1-2; 7 nucleotides match TRBD1. The CDR3 is made up of 14 amino acids. Germline loops: CDR1 SGHDN, CDR2 FVKESK. Trimming took 2 bases from V and 4 from J; bases not matched to a gene: 4. The CDR3: CASSQTGQVYGYTF. The CDR3 DNA is TGTGCCAGCAGCCAAACTGGACAGGTCTATGGCTACACCTTC. The entire variable domain, with the rest obtained from reference TRBV14 and TRBJ1-2, is as follows: EAGVTQFPSHSVIEKGQTVTLRCDPISGHDNLYWYRRVMGKEIKFLLHFVKESKQDESGMPNNRFLAERTGGTYSTLKVQPAELEDSGVYFCASSQTGQVYGYTFGSGTRLTVV.

Only a few counts were recorded for this clonotype. V gene TRBV11-1 combines with J gene TRBJ2-3; 9 bases align to TRBD1. CDR1 and CDR2 from the germline V gene are SGHAT and FQDESV (reference sequence). The J segment lost 1 base and the V segment lost 3 bases, leaving 5 bases of the junction unmatched. The CDR3 sequence is 16 residues long. The CDR3 loop reads CASSFFGDRGTDTQYF. The CDR3 DNA follows: TGTGCCAGCAGCTTCTTCGGGGACAGGGGCACAGATACGCAGTATTTT.

V is TRBV5-4 and J is TRBJ1-2, with a weak D call TRBD1 (6 bases). CDR3 length: 15 residues. The germline V gene has CDR1 SGHNT and CDR2 YYREEE (reference sequence). V lost 3 bases and J lost 2, with 14 bases in between. The CDR3 sequence: CASSYPGQPNYGYTF. The CDR3 nucleotides read TGTGCCAGCAGCTATCCTGGACAGCCGAACTATGGCTACACCTTC.

A few counts support this clonotype. The chain is built from TRBV20-1 and TRBJ2-5; 10 positions match TRBD2. The J call is uncertain, as TRBJ2-7 better fits the DNA end. Germline V gene data show CDR1 as DFQATT and CDR2 as SNEGSKA (reference sequence). The CDR3 loop spans 13 amino acids. The DNA of the CDR3 is TGCAGTGCGACCGGGACTAGCGTCTACGAGCAGTACTTC. Translating it yields CSATGTSVYEQYF.

The chain uses TRBV20-1 and TRBJ1-2; 7 bases fit TRBD1. V shed 5 bases and J 6 bases; nucleotides not matched to a gene: 15. CDR3 length: 15 amino acids. Germline CDR1 is DFQATT and CDR2 is SNEGSKA (reference sequence). CDR3 amino acids: CSAPVVIGGGDGYTF. The CDR3 DNA sequence: TGCAGTGCTCCCGTAGTCATAGGGGGCGGGGATGGCTACACCTTC.